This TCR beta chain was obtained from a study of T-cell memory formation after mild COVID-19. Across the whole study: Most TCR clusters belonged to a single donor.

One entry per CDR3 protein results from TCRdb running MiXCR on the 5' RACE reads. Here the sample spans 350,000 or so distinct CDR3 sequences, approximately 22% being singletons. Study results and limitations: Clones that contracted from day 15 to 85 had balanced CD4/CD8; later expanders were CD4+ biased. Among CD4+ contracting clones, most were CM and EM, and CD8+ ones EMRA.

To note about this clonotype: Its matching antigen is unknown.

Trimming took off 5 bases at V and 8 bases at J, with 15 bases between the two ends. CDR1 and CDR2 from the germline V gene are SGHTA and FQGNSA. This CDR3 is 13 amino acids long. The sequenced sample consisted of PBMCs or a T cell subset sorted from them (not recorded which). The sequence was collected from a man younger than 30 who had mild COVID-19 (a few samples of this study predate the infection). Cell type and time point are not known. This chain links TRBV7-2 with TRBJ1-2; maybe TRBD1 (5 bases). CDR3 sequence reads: CASSVNGGWGYTF. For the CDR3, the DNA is TGTGCCAGCAGCGTGAATGGGGGTTGGGGCTACACCTTC.